This T cell receptor (beta chain) was identified in a study of T cell responses to AZD1222 COVID-19 vaccine. Overall study results and limits: Vaccine-associated CD4 TCRs ranged over spike, dominating at 160-218 and 743-854.

For this clone: What it binds is unknown.

Method: immunoSEQ multiplex PCR; TCRdb's copy keeps in-frame clones and lacks some. This sample has around 100,000 clones, with approximately 88% found just once. Germline CDR1 reads SEHNR; CDR2 reads FQNEAQ (reference sequence). The CDR3 consists of 13 residues. V lost 6 bases and J 0 bases, leaving 7 bases between the germline ends. The sequence came from an adult in good health. This chain uses TRBV7-9 with TRBJ2-3, with a possible D match to TRBD2 (5 bases). Material: peripheral blood, obtained on day 0 of AZD1222 vaccination. The CDR3 DNA is TGTGCCAGCAGACTAGGGAGCACAGATACGCAGTATTTT. Its translation is CASRLGSTDTQYF.